This T cell receptor beta chain stems from a study of cytomegalovirus exposure and HLA in healthy donors. Primers: 60 Vbeta forward and 13 Jbeta reverse. Clones were read by immunoSEQ multiplex PCR, and TCRdb kept only the in-frame ones, dropping some. The sample includes approximately 85,000 clones, 80% of them seen just once. CDR3 length: 15 amino acids. Germline V lookup: CDR1 SNHLY, CDR2 FYNNEI. Trimming took 6 bases from V and 2 from J, leaving 14 bases between them. This rearrangement joins TRBV2 to TRBJ1-3; D unclear. The sequenced sample consisted of PBMCs. This clonotype was sampled from a woman aged 45-65 years in good health and CMV-seropositive. The CDR3 reads CASRDSWRAGNTIYF. CDR3 DNA: TGTGCCAGCAGGGATAGTTGGAGGGCTGGAAACACCATATATTTT.